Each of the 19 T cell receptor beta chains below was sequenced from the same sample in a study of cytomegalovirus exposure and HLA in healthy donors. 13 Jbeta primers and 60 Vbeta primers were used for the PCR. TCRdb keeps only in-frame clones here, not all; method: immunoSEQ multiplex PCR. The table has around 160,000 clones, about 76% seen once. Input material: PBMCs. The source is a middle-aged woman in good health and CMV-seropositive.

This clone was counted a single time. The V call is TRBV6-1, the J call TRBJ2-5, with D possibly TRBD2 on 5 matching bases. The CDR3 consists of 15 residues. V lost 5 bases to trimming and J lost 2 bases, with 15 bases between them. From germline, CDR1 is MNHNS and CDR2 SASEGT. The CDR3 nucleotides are TGTGCCAGCAGTCTAAAAGGCGGGTTTCAAGAGACCCAGTACTTC. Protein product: CASSLKGGFQETQYF.

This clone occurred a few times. The CDR3, as DNA: TGTGCCTGGAGTGACCCCGGGACAGGGACCTACGAGCAGTACTTC. This encodes CAWSDPGTGTYEQYF. J is TRBJ2-7 and V is TRBV30; 9 nucleotides agree with TRBD1. V dropped 1 base and J dropped 2; count of bases not matched to a gene: 6. The CDR3 consists of 15 residues. Germline V gene sequence: CDR1 GTSNPN, CDR2 SVGIG (reference sequence).

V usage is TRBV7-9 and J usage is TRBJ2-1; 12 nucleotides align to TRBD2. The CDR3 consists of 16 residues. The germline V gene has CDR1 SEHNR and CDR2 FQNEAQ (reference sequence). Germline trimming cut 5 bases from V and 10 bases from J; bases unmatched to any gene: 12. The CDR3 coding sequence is TGTGCCAGCAGCCTCCGACTAGCGGGAGTTCAAATAGAGCAGTTCTTC. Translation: CASSLRLAGVQIEQFF.

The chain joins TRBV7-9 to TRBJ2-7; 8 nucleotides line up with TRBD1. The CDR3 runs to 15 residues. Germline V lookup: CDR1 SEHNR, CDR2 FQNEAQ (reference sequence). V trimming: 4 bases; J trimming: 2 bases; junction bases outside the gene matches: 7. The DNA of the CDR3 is TGTGCCAGCAGCTCACCCGGGACAGGTGCCTACGAGCAGTACTTC. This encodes CASSSPGTGAYEQYF.

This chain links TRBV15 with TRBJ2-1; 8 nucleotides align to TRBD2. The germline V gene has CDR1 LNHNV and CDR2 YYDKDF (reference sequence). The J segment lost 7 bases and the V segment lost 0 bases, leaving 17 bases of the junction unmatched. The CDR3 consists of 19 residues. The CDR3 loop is CATSRDKLAEGKTANEQFF. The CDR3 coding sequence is TGTGCCACCAGCAGAGATAAACTAGCGGAGGGGAAGACCGCAAATGAGCAGTTCTTC.

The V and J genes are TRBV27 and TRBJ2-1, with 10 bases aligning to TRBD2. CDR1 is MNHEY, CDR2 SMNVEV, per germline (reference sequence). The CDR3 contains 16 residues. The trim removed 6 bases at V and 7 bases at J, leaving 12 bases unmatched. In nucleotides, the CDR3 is TGTGCCAGCAGGAGACAAGCGGGAGGGCCTGGGAATGAGCAGTTCTTC. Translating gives CASRRQAGGPGNEQFF.

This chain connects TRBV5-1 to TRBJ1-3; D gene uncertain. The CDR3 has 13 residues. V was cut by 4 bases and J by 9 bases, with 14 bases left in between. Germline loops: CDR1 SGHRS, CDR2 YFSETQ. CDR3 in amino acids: CASSPETKATIYF. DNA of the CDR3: TGCGCCAGCAGCCCGGAAACTAAGGCCACCATATATTTT.

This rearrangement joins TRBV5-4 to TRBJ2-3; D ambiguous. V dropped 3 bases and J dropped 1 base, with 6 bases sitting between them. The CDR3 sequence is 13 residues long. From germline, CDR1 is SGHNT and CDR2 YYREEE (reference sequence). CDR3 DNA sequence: TGTGCCAGCAGCTCCCGGGGCACAGATACGCAGTATTTT. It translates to CASSSRGTDTQYF.

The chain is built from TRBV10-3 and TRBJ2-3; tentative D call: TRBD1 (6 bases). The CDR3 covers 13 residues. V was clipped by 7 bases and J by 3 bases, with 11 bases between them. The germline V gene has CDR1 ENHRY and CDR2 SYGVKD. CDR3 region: CAITPTGTDTQYF. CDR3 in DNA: TGTGCCATCACCCCCACAGGGACAGATACGCAGTATTTT.

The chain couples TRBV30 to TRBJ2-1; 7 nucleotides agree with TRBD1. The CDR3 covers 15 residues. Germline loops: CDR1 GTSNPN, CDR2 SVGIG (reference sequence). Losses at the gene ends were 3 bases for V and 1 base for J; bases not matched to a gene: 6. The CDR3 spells CAWRRPGQSYNEQFF. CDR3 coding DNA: TGTGCCTGGAGGCGTCCGGGACAGTCCTACAATGAGCAGTTCTTC.

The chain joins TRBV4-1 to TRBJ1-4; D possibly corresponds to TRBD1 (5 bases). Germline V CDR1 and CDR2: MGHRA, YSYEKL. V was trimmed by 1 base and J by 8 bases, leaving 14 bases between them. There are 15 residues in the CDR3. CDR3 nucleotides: TGCGCCAGCAGCCAAGGGTCGGGGGGGATGGAAAAACTGTTTTTT. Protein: CASSQGSGGMEKLFF.

The DNA of the CDR3 is TGTGCCAGCAGTGATATTGAACAGGGTTTCTACGAGCAGTACTTC. Protein: CASSDIEQGFYEQYF. The V gene is TRBV6-1, the J gene TRBJ2-7; possible D gene TRBD1, 6 bases. The CDR3 covers 15 residues. Germline V gene data show CDR1 as MNHNS and CDR2 as SASEGT. Trimming stripped 3 bases from V and 3 bases from J, with 15 bases between.

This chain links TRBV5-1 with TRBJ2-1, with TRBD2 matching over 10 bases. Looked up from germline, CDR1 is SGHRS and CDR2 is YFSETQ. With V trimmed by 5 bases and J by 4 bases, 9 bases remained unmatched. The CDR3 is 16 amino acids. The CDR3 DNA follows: TGCGCCAGCAGGCGTGGTCTAGCGGGGGCGTACAATGAGCAGTTCTTC. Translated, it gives CASRRGLAGAYNEQFF.

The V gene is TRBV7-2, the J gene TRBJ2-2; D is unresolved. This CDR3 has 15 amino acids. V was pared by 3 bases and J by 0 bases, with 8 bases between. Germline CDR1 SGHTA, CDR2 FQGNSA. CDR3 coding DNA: TGTGCCAGCAGCTTGGGCCAGGCGAACACCGGGGAGCTGTTTTTT. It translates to CASSLGQANTGELFF.

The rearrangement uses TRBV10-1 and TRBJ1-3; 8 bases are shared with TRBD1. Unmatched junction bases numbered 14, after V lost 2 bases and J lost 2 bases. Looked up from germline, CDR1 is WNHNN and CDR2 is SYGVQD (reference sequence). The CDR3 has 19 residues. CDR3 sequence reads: CASSELRGQGNTPGNTIYF. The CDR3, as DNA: TGCGCCAGCAGTGAGCTCCGTGGACAGGGAAATACTCCTGGAAACACCATATATTTT.

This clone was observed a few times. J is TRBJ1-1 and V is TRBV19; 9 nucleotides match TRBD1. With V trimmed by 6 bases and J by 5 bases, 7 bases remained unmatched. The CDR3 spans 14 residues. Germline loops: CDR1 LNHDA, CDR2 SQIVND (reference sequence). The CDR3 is CASRDDRGWTEAFF. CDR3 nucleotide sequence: TGTGCCAGTAGAGACGACAGGGGGTGGACTGAAGCTTTCTTT.

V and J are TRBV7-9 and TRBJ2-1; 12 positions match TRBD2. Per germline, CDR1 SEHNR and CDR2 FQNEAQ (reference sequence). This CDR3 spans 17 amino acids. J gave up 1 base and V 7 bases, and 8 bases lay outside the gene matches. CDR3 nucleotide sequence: TGTGCCAGCATTAAGACTAGCGGGAGTTTATCCTACAATGAGCAGTTCTTC. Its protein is CASIKTSGSLSYNEQFF.

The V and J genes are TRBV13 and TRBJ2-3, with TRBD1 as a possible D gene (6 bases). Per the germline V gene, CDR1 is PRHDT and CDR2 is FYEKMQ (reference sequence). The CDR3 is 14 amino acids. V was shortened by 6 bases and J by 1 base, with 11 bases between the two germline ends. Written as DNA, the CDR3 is TGTGCCAGCAGTTCCCGACAGGGCACAGATACGCAGTATTTT. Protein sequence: CASSSRQGTDTQYF. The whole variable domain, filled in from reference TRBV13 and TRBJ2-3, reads AAGVIQSPRHLIKEKRETATLKCYPIPRHDTVYWYQQGPGQDPQFLISFYEKMQSDKGSIPDRFSAQQFSDYHSELNMSSLELGDSALYFCASSSRQGTDTQYFGPGTRLTVL.

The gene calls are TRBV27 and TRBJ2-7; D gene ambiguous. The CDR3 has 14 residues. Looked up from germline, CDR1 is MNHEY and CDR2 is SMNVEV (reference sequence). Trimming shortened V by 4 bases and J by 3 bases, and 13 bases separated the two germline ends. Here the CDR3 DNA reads TGTGCCAGCAGTTCCCTACTTGCGGTCTACGAGCAGTACTTC. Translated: CASSSLLAVYEQYF.